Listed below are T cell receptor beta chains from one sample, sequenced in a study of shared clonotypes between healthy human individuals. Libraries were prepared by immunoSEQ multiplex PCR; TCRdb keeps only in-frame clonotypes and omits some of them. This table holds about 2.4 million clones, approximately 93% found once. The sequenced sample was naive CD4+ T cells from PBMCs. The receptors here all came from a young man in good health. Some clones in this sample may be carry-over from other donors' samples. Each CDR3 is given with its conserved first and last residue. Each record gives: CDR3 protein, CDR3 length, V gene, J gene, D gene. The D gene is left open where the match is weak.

CDR3: CASSRTGSRETQYF; length: 14; V: TRBV7-3; J: TRBJ2-5; D: NA
CDR3: CASSWTGTSTDTQYF; length: 15; V: TRBV5-1; J: TRBJ2-3; D: NA
CDR3: CASSRALEAYEQYF; length: 14; V: TRBV5-1; J: TRBJ2-7; D: NA
CDR3: CAISVTGEGNTIYF; length: 14; V: TRBV10-3; J: TRBJ1-3; D: TRBD1
CDR3: CASSRLDPRGGETQYF; length: 16; V: TRBV7-6; J: TRBJ2-5; D: TRBD2
CDR3: CVSSLAPGLDTNEQFF; length: 16; V: TRBV5-1; J: TRBJ2-1; D: TRBD2
CDR3: CASTYNRDIGNTIYF; length: 15; V: TRBV18; J: TRBJ1-3; D: NA
CDR3: CASSQAAGQSSYEQYF; length: 16; V: TRBV4-2; J: TRBJ2-7; D: NA
CDR3: CAWSDIWEKLFF; length: 12; V: TRBV30; J: TRBJ1-4; D: NA
CDR3: CASSLGSDRGAFF; length: 13; V: TRBV5-1; J: TRBJ1-1; D: TRBD1
CDR3: CASSREIYSNQPQHF; length: 15; V: TRBV4-3; J: TRBJ1-5; D: NA
CDR3: CASSGGGRSYEQYF; length: 14; V: TRBV9; J: TRBJ2-7; D: TRBD2
CDR3: CASSEGLAGIRYEQYF; length: 16; V: TRBV2; J: TRBJ2-7; D: TRBD2
CDR3: CASSLWGQGRTYEQYF; length: 16; V: TRBV28; J: TRBJ2-7; D: TRBD1
CDR3: CASSQNPTGDPYEQYF; length: 16; V: TRBV23-1; J: TRBJ2-7; D: TRBD1
CDR3: CASSGGPGQSFYGYTF; length: 16; V: TRBV9; J: TRBJ1-2; D: TRBD1
CDR3: CASRLGTPVINQPQHF; length: 16; V: TRBV12-2; J: TRBJ1-5; D: NA
CDR3: CASSPDGFAPAYEQYF; length: 16; V: TRBV4-1; J: TRBJ2-7; D: NA
CDR3: CASSQDGTYNEQFF; length: 14; V: TRBV14; J: TRBJ2-1; D: NA
CDR3: CASSSDIGGQSGVAFF; length: 16; V: TRBV5-8; J: TRBJ1-1; D: NA
CDR3: CASSPAQGNNQPQHF; length: 15; V: TRBV9; J: TRBJ1-5; D: NA
CDR3: CASSETVVTEAFF; length: 13; V: TRBV19; J: TRBJ1-1; D: NA
CDR3: CAINPDTQYF; length: 10; V: TRBV27; J: TRBJ2-3; D: NA
CDR3: CASRAKISTGMASYPYEQYF; length: 20; V: TRBV21-1; J: TRBJ2-7; D: NA
CDR3: CASKFWDNTEAFF; length: 13; V: TRBV11-2; J: TRBJ1-1; D: NA
CDR3: CASSFRASLAGGYGYTF; length: 17; V: TRBV28; J: TRBJ1-2; D: NA
CDR3: CASSIGTSGSMDTQYF; length: 16; V: TRBV19; J: TRBJ2-3; D: TRBD2
CDR3: CASNPRGLGGVANGELFF; length: 18; V: TRBV19; J: TRBJ2-2; D: TRBD2
CDR3: CASSQEWGNTGELFF; length: 15; V: TRBV4-1; J: TRBJ2-2; D: NA
CDR3: CASSLGENTEAFF; length: 13; V: TRBV5-1; J: TRBJ1-1; D: NA
CDR3: CAISVQGENTEAFF; length: 14; V: TRBV10-3; J: TRBJ1-1; D: NA
CDR3: CASSYSLADGFF; length: 12; V: TRBV6-6; J: TRBJ2-1; D: NA
CDR3: CASSPSGVSTDTQYF; length: 15; V: TRBV7-9; J: TRBJ2-3; D: TRBD2
CDR3: CASRKESGLNTEAFF; length: 15; V: TRBV2; J: TRBJ1-1; D: NA